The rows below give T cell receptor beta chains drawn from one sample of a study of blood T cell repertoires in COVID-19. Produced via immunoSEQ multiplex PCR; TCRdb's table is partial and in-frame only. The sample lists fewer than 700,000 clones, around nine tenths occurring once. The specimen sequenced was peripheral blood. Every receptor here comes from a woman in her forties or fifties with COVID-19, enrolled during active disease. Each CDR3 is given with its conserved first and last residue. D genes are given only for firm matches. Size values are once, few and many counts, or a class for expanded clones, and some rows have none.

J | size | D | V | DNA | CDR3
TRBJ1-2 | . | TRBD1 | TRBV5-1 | TGCGCCAGCAGCCCCGAAGGACAGGGGGTCGGCTACACCTTC | CASSPEGQGVGYTF
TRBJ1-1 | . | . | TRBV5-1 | TGCGCCAGCAGCCCCGGGGGGAACACTGAAGCTTTCTTT | CASSPGGNTEAFF
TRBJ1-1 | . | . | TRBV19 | TGTGCCAGTAGTATTGTTTCCCCTCCGGCGGGGAACACTGAAGCTTTCTTT | CASSIVSPPAGNTEAFF
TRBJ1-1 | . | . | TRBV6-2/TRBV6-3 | TGTGCCAGCAGTCGTTCTGAGGAAGCTTTCTTT | CASSRSEEAFF
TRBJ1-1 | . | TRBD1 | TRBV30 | TGTGCCTGGGAGTGGCCCCGACAGGGCTTCATGAACACTGAAGCTTTCTTT | CAWEWPRQGFMNTEAFF
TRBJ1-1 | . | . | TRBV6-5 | TGTGCCAGCAGCGCCGGTGGGGCCACTGAAGCTTTCTTT | CASSAGGATEAFF
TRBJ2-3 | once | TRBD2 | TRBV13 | TGTGCCAGCAGCTCTGGACTAGCGGGGGATAGCACAGATACGCAGTATTTT | CASSSGLAGDSTDTQYF
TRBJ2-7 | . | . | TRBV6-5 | TGTGCCAGCAGTTACTCGCAGGAGGACTACGAGCAGTACTTC | CASSYSQEDYEQYF
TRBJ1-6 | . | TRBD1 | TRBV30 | TGTGCCTGGAGTAGGGGACAGTCAAATTCACCCCTCCACTTT | CAWSRGQSNSPLHF
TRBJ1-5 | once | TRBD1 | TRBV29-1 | TGCAGCGTTGAAGTCACAGGGGAGCCGAATCAGCCCCAGCATTTT | CSVEVTGEPNQPQHF
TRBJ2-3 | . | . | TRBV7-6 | TGTGCCAGCAGCTCCCTTGGACAGCGAGGCACAGATACGCAGTATTTT | CASSSLGQRGTDTQYF
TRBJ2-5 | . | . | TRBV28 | TGTGCCAGCGCGGAAGCAGGGTTACGGGAGACCCAGTACTTC | CASAEAGLRETQYF
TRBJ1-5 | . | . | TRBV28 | TGTGCCAGCAGTTTATTAACATTATATAGCAATCAGCCCCAGCATTTT | CASSLLTLYSNQPQHF
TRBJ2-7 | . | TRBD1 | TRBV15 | TGTGCCACCAGCACCTCCGGGACAGCCCCCTACGAGCAGTACTTC | CATSTSGTAPYEQYF
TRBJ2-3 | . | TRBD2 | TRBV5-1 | TGCGCCAGCAGCTTCACTCGACTAGCGGGGGGGCTCGATACGCAGTATTTT | CASSFTRLAGGLDTQYF
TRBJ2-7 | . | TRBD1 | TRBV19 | TGTGCCAGTAGTACGACAGGGGGCTCATACGAGCAGTACTTC | CASSTTGGSYEQYF
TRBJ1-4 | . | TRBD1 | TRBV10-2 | TGCGCCAGCAGCGACAGGGAAAGGAGTGAAAAACTGTTTTTT | CASSDRERSEKLFF
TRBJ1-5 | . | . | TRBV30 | TGTGCCTGGAGTAGACTATCCAGCAATCAGCCCCAGCATTTT | CAWSRLSSNQPQHF
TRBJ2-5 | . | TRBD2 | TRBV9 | TGTGCCAGCAGCGGAGGGACTAGCGGGGAAGAGACCCAGTACTTC | CASSGGTSGEETQYF
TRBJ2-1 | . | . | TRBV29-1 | TGCAGCGTTGAAAAGAGAAACCCTTTCCATGAGCAGTTCTTC | CSVEKRNPFHEQFF
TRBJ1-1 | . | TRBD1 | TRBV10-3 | TGTGCCGTACCTACCAGGGGGTGGAACACTGAAGCTTTCTTT | CAVPTRGWNTEAFF
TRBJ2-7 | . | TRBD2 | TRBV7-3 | TGTGCCAGCAGCCCCTCTGGGGCGGGGGTGTCCGAGCAGTACTTC | CASSPSGAGVSEQYF
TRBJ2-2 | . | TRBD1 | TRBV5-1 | TGCGCCAGCAGCTCCGGGACAGGGGGCATCGGGGAGCTGTTTTTT | CASSSGTGGIGELFF
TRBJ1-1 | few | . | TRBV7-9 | TGTGCCAGCAGCCCGGGGGGGGTCACTGAAGCTTTCTTT | CASSPGGVTEAFF
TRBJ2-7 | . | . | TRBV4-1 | TGCGCCAGCAGCCAAGATGGCCCTCCACAGGCTGTCTACGAGCAGTACTTC | CASSQDGPPQAVYEQYF
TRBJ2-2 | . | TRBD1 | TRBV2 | TGTGCCAGCAGGAGACAGGGCGGGACCGGGGAGCTGTTTTTT | CASRRQGGTGELFF
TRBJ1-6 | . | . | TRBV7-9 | TGTGCCAGCACCCTCAGGGGAAGTAATTCACCCCTCCACTTT | CASTLRGSNSPLHF
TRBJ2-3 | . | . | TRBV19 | TGTGCCAGTAGTCTAACGCGTTCTAGCACAGATACGCAGTATTTT | CASSLTRSSTDTQYF
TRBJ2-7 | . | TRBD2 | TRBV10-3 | TGTGCCATCGGGACTAGCGTAACCTACGAGCAGTACTTC | CAIGTSVTYEQYF
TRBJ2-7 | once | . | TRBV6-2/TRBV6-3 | TGTGCCAGCAGTGACGACAGCTACGAGCAGTACTTC | CASSDDSYEQYF
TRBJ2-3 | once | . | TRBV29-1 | TGCAGCGTTGACAGGAGGGGTACGCAGTATTTT | CSVDRRGTQYF
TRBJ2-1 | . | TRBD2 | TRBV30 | TGTGCCTGGAGTTTAGGTCCGGGACTAGCGGTTTTCTTC | CAWSLGPGLAVFF
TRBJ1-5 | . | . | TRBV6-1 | TGTGCCAGCAGTGAAGTATCGTCCGCCCCCATAGAGCCCCAGCATTTT | CASSEVSSAPIEPQHF
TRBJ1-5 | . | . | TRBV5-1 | TGCGCCAGCAGCCCGTCTCCCGCAGGGGGCAATCAGCCCCAGCATTTT | CASSPSPAGGNQPQHF
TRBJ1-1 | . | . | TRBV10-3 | TGTGCCATCAGTGAGTCCAGGGTGAACACTGAAGCTTTCTTT | CAISESRVNTEAFF
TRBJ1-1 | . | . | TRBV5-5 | TGTGCCAGCAGCCTTCTTCACAGGGAGAACACTGAAGCTTTCTTT | CASSLLHRENTEAFF
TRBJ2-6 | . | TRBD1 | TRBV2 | TGTGCCAGCAATGGCGACAGGGAGCGCTCTGGGGCCAACGTCCTGACTTTC | CASNGDRERSGANVLTF
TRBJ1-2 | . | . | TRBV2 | TGTGCCAGCAGTGAGGAGAGAATCTATGGCTACACCTTC | CASSEERIYGYTF
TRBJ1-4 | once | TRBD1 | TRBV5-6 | TGTGCCAGCAGCTTGGGGGACAGGGATGATGAAAAACTGTTTTTT | CASSLGDRDDEKLFF
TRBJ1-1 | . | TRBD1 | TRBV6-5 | TGTGCCAGCAGACAGGGGGCGTGGAACACTGAAGCTTTCTTT | CASRQGAWNTEAFF
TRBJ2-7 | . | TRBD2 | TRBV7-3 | TGTGCCAGCAGCCCTAGCGGGGGGGCGAACGAGCAGTACTTC | CASSPSGGANEQYF
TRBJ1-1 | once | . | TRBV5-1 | TGCGCCAGCAGCTTGGGGGGGACACTAACCATCACTGAAGCTTTCTTT | CASSLGGTLTITEAFF
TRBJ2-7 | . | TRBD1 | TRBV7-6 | TGTGCCAGCAGCTACCGACAGGGGAGCTCCTACGAGCAGTACTTC | CASSYRQGSSYEQYF
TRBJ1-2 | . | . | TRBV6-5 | TGTGCCTCCGAGGGCAACTATGGCTACACCTTC | CASEGNYGYTF
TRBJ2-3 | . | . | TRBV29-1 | TGCAGCGTTGAAGGGCAAGATACGCAGTATTTT | CSVEGQDTQYF
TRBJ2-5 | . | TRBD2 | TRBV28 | TGTGCCAGCAGTTTGGGCGGGGGGGCCAAAGAGACCCAGTACTTC | CASSLGGGAKETQYF
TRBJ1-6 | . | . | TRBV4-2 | TGTGCCAGCAGCCAAGCGGGGACACCCCTCCACTTT | CASSQAGTPLHF
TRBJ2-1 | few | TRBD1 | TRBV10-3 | TGTGCCATCAGCTCCGGACAGGGGATTGAGCAGTTCTTC | CAISSGQGIEQFF
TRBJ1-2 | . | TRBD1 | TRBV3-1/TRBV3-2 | TGTGCCAGCAGCCAGGGACAGGGATCGTATGGCTACACCTTC | CASSQGQGSYGYTF
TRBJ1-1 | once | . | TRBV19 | TGTGCCAGTAGTCCGCGGGGGGGGACGAACACTGAAGCTTTCTTT | CASSPRGGTNTEAFF
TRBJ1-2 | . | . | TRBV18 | TGTGCCAGCTCACCAGACACTTACTATGGCTACACCTTC | CASSPDTYYGYTF
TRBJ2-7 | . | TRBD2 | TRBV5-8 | TGTGCCAGCAGCGTGGAGTGGGGTAGCGGGGTCGGGGAGCAGTACTTC | CASSVEWGSGVGEQYF